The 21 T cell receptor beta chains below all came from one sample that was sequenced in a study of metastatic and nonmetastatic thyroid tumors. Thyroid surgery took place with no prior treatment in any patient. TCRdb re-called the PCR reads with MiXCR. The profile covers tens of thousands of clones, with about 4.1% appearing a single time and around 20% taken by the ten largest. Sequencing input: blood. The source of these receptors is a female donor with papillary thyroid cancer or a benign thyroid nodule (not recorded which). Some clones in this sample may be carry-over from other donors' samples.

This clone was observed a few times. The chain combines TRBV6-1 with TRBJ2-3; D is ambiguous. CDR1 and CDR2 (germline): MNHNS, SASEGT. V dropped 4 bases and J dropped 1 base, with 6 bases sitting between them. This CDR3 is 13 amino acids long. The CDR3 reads CASSVPGTDTQYF. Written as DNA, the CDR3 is TGTGCCAGCAGTGTCCCCGGCACAGATACGCAGTATTTT.

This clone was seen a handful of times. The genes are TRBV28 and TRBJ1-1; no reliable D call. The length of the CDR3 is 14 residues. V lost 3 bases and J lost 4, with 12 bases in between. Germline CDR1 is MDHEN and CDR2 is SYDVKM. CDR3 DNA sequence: TGTGCCAGCAGTTTGTATCCGCCCTTCACTGAAGCTTTCTTT. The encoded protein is CASSLYPPFTEAFF.

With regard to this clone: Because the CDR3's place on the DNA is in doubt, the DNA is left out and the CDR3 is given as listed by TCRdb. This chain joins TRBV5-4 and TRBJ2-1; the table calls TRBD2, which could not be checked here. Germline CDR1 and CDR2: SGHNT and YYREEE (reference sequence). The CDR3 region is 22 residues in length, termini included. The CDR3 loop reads CASSFYICSARGGSGIYNEQFF.

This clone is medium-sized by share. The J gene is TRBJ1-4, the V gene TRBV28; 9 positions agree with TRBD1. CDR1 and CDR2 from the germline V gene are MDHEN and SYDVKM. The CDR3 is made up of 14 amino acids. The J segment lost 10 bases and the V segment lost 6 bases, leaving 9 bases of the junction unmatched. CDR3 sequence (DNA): TGTGCCAGCAGCTCCGGGACAGGGTCAGGAAAACTGTTTTTT. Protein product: CASSSGTGSGKLFF.

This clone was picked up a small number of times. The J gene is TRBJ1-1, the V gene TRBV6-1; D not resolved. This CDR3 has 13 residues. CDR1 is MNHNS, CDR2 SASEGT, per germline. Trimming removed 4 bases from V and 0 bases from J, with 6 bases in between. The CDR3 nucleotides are TGTGCCAGCAGTGTAGCAGTGAACACTGAAGCTTTCTTT. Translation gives CASSVAVNTEAFF.

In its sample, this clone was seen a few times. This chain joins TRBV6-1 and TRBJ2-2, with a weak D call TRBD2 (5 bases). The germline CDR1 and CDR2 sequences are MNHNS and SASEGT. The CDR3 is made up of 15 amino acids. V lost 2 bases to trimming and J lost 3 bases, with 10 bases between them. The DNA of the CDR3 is TGTGCCAGCAGTGAATACGGGGTCGACACCGGGGAGCTGTTTTTT. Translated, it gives CASSEYGVDTGELFF.

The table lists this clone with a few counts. CDR3 residues: CASNRGDTEAFF. The CDR3 nucleotides are TGTGCCAGCAACCGGGGGGACACTGAAGCTTTCTTT. The J gene is TRBJ1-1, the V gene TRBV6-1; D possibly corresponds to TRBD1 (5 bases). The CDR3 extends over 12 amino acids. Germline assignment: CDR1 MNHNS and CDR2 SASEGT. Trimming pared 7 bases from V and 3 bases from J, leaving 9 bases between.

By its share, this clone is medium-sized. DNA for the CDR3: TGTGCCAGCAGAGCGATGCCACAGGGCTTGAACACTGAAGCTTTCTTT. It codes for CASRAMPQGLNTEAFF. This chain joins TRBV6-1 and TRBJ1-1, with D perhaps TRBD1 (6 bases). The V end lost 6 bases, the J end lost 0 bases, and 17 bases lay between the germline ends. The CDR3 is 16 residues long. Germline V gene sequence: CDR1 MNHNS, CDR2 SASEGT.

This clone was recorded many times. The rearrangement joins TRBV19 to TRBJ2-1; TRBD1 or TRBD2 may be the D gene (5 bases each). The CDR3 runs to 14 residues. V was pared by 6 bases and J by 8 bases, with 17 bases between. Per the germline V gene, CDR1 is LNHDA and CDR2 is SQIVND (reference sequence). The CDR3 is CASSDSGTFDEQFF. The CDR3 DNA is TGTGCCAGTAGCGACTCCGGGACCTTTGATGAGCAGTTCTTC.

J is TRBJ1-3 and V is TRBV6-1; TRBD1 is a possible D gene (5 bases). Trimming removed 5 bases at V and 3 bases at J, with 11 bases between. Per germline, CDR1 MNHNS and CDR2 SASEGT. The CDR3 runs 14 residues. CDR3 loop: CASSNEGHGNTIYF. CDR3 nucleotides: TGTGCCAGCAGTAACGAGGGGCATGGAAACACCATATATTTT.

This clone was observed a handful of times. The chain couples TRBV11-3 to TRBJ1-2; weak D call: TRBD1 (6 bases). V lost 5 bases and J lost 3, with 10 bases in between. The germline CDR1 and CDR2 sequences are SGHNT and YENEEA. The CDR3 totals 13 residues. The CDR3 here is CASSVRGDYGYTF. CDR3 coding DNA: TGTGCCAGCAGCGTCAGGGGAGACTATGGCTACACCTTC.

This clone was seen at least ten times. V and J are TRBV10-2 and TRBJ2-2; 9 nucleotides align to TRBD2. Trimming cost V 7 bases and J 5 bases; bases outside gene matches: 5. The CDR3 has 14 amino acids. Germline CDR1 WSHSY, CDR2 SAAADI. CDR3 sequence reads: CASKRGGGTGELFF. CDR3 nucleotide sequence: TGCGCCAGCAAACGCGGGGGGGGAACCGGGGAGCTGTTTTTT.

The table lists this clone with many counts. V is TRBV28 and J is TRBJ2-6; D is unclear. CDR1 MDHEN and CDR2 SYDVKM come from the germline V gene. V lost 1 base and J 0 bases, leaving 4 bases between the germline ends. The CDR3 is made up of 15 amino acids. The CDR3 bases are TGTGCCAGCAGTTTATACCACTCTGGGGCCAACGTCCTGACTTTC. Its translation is CASSLYHSGANVLTF.

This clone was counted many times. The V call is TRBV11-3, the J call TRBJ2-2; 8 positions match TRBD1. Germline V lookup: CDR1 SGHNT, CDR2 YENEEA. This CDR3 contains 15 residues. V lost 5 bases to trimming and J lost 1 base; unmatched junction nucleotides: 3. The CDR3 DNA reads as TGTGCCAGCAGCGCCAGGGGGCTGAACACCGGGGAGCTGTTTTTT. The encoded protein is CASSARGLNTGELFF.

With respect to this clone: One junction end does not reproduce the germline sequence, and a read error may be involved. The chain's CDR3 is CASSQMAASTDTQYF. The CDR3 DNA sequence: TGTGCCAGTAGCCAAATGGCGGCCAGCACAGATACGCAGTATTTT. V is TRBV3-1 and J is TRBJ2-3; D remains ambiguous. Germline CDR1 LGHDT, CDR2 YNNKEL (reference sequence). This CDR3 comprises 15 residues.

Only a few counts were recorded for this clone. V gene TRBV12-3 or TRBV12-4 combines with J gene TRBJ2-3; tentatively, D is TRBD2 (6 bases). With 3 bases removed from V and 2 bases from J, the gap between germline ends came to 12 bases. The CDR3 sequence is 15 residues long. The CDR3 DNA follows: TGTGCCAGCAGTTTCCGGGGGTACGACACAGATACGCAGTATTTT. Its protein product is CASSFRGYDTDTQYF.

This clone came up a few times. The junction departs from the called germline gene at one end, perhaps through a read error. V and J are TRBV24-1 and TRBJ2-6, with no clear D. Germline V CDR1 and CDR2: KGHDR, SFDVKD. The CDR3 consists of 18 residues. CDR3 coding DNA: TGTGCCACCATCTCCATTCCTCCAAGGATTCCTGGGACCAACGTCCTGACTTTC. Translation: CATISIPPRIPGTNVLTF.

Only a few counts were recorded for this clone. CDR3 region: CASSDNAPWNSPLHF. CDR3 DNA: TGTGCCAGCAGCGACAACGCTCCTTGGAATTCACCCCTCCACTTT. This sequence joins TRBV12-3 or TRBV12-4 and TRBJ1-6; no reliable D call. The CDR3 consists of 15 residues. V was shortened by 6 bases and J by 7 bases, with 16 bases between the two germline ends.

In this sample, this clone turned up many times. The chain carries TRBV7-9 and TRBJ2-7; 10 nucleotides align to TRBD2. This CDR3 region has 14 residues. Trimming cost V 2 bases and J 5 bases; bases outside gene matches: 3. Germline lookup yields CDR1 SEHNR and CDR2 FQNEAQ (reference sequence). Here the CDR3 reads CASSLLAGVDEQYF. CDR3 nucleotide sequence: TGTGCCAGCAGCTTACTAGCGGGAGTAGACGAGCAGTACTTC.

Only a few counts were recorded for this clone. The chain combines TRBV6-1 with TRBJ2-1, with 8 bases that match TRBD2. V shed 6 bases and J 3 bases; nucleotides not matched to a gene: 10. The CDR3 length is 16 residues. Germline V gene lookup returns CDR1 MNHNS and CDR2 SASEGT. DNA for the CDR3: TGTGCCAGCAGAACCCCGGGACTAGGCAACTACAATGAGCAGTTCTTC. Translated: CASRTPGLGNYNEQFF.

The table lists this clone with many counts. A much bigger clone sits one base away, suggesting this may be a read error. The CDR3: CASSLQSVGAGKPQHF. In DNA, the CDR3 is TGTGCCAGCAGTCTGCAGAGTGTGGGGGCTGGAAAGCCCCAGCATTTT. The J gene is TRBJ1-5, the V gene TRBV6-1; maybe TRBD1 (6 bases). V lost 5 bases and J lost 8, with 22 bases in between. The CDR3 contains 16 residues. The germline V gene encodes CDR1 MNHNS and CDR2 SASEGT.